What follows describes a single T cell receptor beta chain. Only in-frame clones appear in the TCRdb table, and some are missing; sequencing was by immunoSEQ multiplex PCR. The data contain about 100,000 clones, around nine tenths of them singletons. The data stem from a study of T cell responses to AZD1222 COVID-19 vaccine. The TCR sequence derives from an adult in good health. The sample here was peripheral blood, taken on day 0 of AZD1222 vaccination.

In DNA form, the CDR3 reads TGTGCCAGCAGCTTAGTAAGCTCCCGCGAGCAGTACTTC. This translates into CASSLVSSREQYF. This chain joins TRBV7-6 and TRBJ2-7; D is uncertain. Trimming took 1 base from V and 6 from J, leaving 10 bases between them. The germline V gene encodes CDR1 SGHVS and CDR2 FNYEAQ. The CDR3 spans 13 residues.